This T cell receptor beta chain was captured in a study of T cells in Graves' hyperthyroidism and ophthalmopathy. Findings and limits, study-wide: Blood also contained most expanded thyroid clonotypes above 0.001.

RNA transcripts yielded amplified TCR beta CDR3 regions. Researchers ran a first-round RT-PCR on the TCR CDR3 using the HTBI primer set. TCRdb re-analysed the multiplex PCR reads in MiXCR, keeping a single row per CDR3 protein. This table holds some 570,000 distinct CDR3 sequences, about 14% found once. Diagnosis rested on symptoms, serum thyroxine and TRAb, thyroid ultrasound, and orbital computed tomography. In germline, CDR1 is SEHNR, CDR2 FQNEAQ (reference sequence). J was trimmed by 9 bases and V by 1 base; bases with no gene match: 11. The CDR3 covers 16 residues. Details on this clonotype: Its specificity is not known.

The receptor's source is a woman aged 18 to 35 with Graves' ophthalmopathy. The gene calls are TRBV7-9 and TRBJ2-5, with TRBD1 matching 10 bases. Input material: blood. For the CDR3, the DNA is TGTGCCAGCAGCTTAGTATGGGACAGGGGCCGTGTGGCCCAGTACTTC. It yields the protein CASSLVWDRGRVAQYF.